These T cell receptor beta chains were read from a single sample in a study of prognosis after radiotherapy for stage I lung cancer. TCRdb re-derived calls from the multiplex PCR reads in MiXCR, one entry per CDR3 protein. Among roughly 25,000 distinct CDR3 sequences listed, approximately 29% were seen once. The material was PBMCs, obtained before or after stereotactic body radiation therapy (not recorded which). These receptors came from a donor of 50 years or more with non-small cell lung cancer. Each CDR3 is given with its conserved first and last residue. The D gene is left open where the match is weak. The listing skips clone size in some rows; elsewhere it reads once, few, many or a size class.

clone_size: many; j_call: TRBJ2-7; v_call: TRBV20-1; d_call: TRBD2; cdr3_aa: CSARRTSGSNEQYF; cdr3_nt: TGCAGTGCTCGACGGACTAGCGGGAGTAACGAGCAGTACTTC
clone_size: many; j_call: TRBJ1-1; v_call: TRBV19; d_call: NA; cdr3_aa: CASSIDRPGVNTEAFF; cdr3_nt: TGTGCCAGTAGTATAGATAGACCGGGGGTGAACACTGAAGCTTTCTTT
clone_size: NA; j_call: TRBJ2-5; v_call: TRBV7-8; d_call: NA; cdr3_aa: CASSLWASQETQYF; cdr3_nt: TGTGCCAGCAGCTTATGGGCCAGTCAAGAGACCCAGTACTTC
clone_size: many; j_call: TRBJ2-7; v_call: TRBV5-4; d_call: NA; cdr3_aa: CASSLRGSYEQYF; cdr3_nt: TGTGCCAGCAGCTTAAGGGGCTCCTACGAGCAGTACTTC
clone_size: NA; j_call: TRBJ2-3; v_call: TRBV12-3/TRBV12-4; d_call: NA; cdr3_aa: CASSLVAAGTDTQYF; cdr3_nt: TGTGCCAGCAGTTTAGTTGCGGCAGGCACAGATACGCAGTATTTT
clone_size: NA; j_call: TRBJ2-2; v_call: TRBV11-2; d_call: TRBD1; cdr3_aa: CASSSYRGPRTGELFF; cdr3_nt: TGTGCCAGCAGCTCCTACAGGGGGCCAAGGACCGGGGAGCTGTTTTTT
clone_size: NA; j_call: TRBJ1-1; v_call: TRBV11-2; d_call: NA; cdr3_aa: CASSLGFVGRAFF; cdr3_nt: TGTGCCAGCAGCTTAGGATTCGTTGGGCGAGCTTTCTTT
clone_size: many; j_call: TRBJ2-7; v_call: TRBV20-1; d_call: TRBD1; cdr3_aa: CSARADREHEQYF; cdr3_nt: TGCAGTGCTAGAGCGGACAGGGAGCACGAGCAGTACTTC
clone_size: many; j_call: TRBJ2-1; v_call: TRBV28; d_call: NA; cdr3_aa: CASSLTISRNEQFF; cdr3_nt: TGTGCCAGCAGTTTAACGATTAGTAGGAATGAGCAGTTCTTC
clone_size: many; j_call: TRBJ2-3; v_call: TRBV7-9; d_call: TRBD2; cdr3_aa: CASSLTGGVVQYF; cdr3_nt: TGTGCCAGCAGCTTAACCGGGGGGGTGGTGCAGTATTTT